This T cell receptor (beta chain) was recovered during a study of blood T cells in healthy people across ages. Next came a second PCR, run for about 7 to 12 cycles, which used a sample-barcoded 5' primer along with a J-beta primer mix. TCRdb processed the 5' RACE reads anew with MiXCR; each CDR3 protein has one entry. The sample carries some 1.5 million distinct CDR3 sequences, roughly 43% recorded once. CDR1 and CDR2 (germline): DFQATT, SNEGSKA (reference sequence). The CDR3 is 17 residues long. The material sequenced was blood. The TCR comes from a woman between 18 and 29 years old in good health. The V and J genes are TRBV20-1 and TRBJ2-1; no clear D. The end of the DNA fits TRBJ2-7 better, so the J call may be wrong. CDR3 nucleotides: TGCAGTGCTAGAGATCACTTAAGGGATGGGGTATACAATGAGCAGTACTTC. It codes for CSARDHLRDGVYNEQYF.